A single sample is the source of the 23 T cell receptor beta chains below, sequenced in a study of cytomegalovirus exposure and HLA in healthy donors. Researchers ran the PCR with 60 Vbeta and 13 Jbeta primers. TCRdb keeps only in-frame clones here, not all; method: immunoSEQ multiplex PCR. Of about 200,000 clones listed, approximately 70% were seen once; the top ten hold about 3%. The specimen sequenced was PBMCs. The receptor set was obtained from a middle-aged man in good health and CMV-seropositive.

This clone has more than one count but fewer than ten. The chain combines TRBV28 with TRBJ1-4; D is perhaps TRBD1 (5 bases). Deletions cut 3 bases from V and 7 bases from J, with 24 bases between. This CDR3 contains 18 residues. Germline CDR1 and CDR2: MDHEN and SYDVKM. The DNA for the CDR3 is TGTGCCAGCAGTTTTCTCGATCAGGGCTCCCGTTCGGGTGAAAAACTGTTTTTT. Its translation is CASSFLDQGSRSGEKLFF. Full variable domain (outside the CDR3, taken from reference TRBV28 and TRBJ1-4): DVKVTQSSRYLVKRTGEKVFLECVQDMDHENMFWYRQDPGLGLRLIYFSYDVKMKEKGDIPEGYSVSREKKERFSLILESASTNQTSMYLCASSFLDQGSRSGEKLFFGSGTQLSVL.

The chain couples TRBV2 to TRBJ1-1; 10 bases fit TRBD1. The trim removed 4 bases at V and 4 bases at J, leaving 12 bases unmatched. Germline V gene lookup returns CDR1 SNHLY and CDR2 FYNNEI. This CDR3 has 17 amino acids. The DNA for the CDR3 is TGTGCCAGCAGTGGGGGACAGGGGAGAATAGAGGGCACTGAAGCTTTCTTT. This codes for CASSGGQGRIEGTEAFF.

V and J are TRBV5-6 and TRBJ2-7; TRBD1 agrees at 10 bases. The trim removed 2 bases at V and 11 bases at J, leaving 4 bases unmatched. CDR1 is SGHDT, CDR2 YYEEEE, per germline. The CDR3 runs to 12 residues. CDR3 coding DNA: TGTGCCAGCAGCTTCGGGACAGGGGACAAGTACTTC. Translated: CASSFGTGDKYF.

This chain joins TRBV28 and TRBJ1-5; unclear D gene. The CDR3 is 12 amino acids. Germline assignment: CDR1 MDHEN and CDR2 SYDVKM. With 6 bases removed from V and 9 bases from J, the gap between germline ends came to 12 bases. The CDR3 spells CASRPLSRPQHF. The CDR3 bases are TGTGCCAGCAGGCCACTGAGTCGGCCCCAGCATTTT.

The chain is built from TRBV7-6 and TRBJ2-2; 7 nucleotides line up with TRBD1. V shed 6 bases, J shed 1 base, and the junction held 5 bases outside the gene matches. Germline V CDR1 and CDR2: SGHVS, FNYEAQ. The CDR3 runs to 15 residues. CDR3 sequence reads: CASSPTGVNTGELFF. As DNA, the CDR3 is TGTGCCAGCAGTCCTACAGGGGTGAACACCGGGGAGCTGTTTTTT.

This chain uses TRBV11-2 with TRBJ2-2; D remains ambiguous. Trimming shortened V by 1 base and J by 15 bases, and 12 bases separated the two germline ends. Germline V gene data show CDR1 as SGHAT and CDR2 as FQNNGV. The CDR3 runs to 12 residues. CDR3 residues: CASSLAPQQVFF. The CDR3 nucleotides read TGTGCCAGCAGCTTAGCGCCCCAGCAGGTGTTTTTT.

The chain has TRBV11-1 and TRBJ2-7; D may be TRBD2 (7 bases). There are 14 residues in the CDR3. Trimming took off 4 bases at V and 4 bases at J, with 14 bases between the two ends. Looked up from germline, CDR1 is SGHAT and CDR2 is FQDESV (reference sequence). DNA for the CDR3: TGTGCCAGCAGCTCGCGGGGGCCTGATTACGAGCAGTACTTC. It translates to CASSSRGPDYEQYF.

The chain combines TRBV6-6 with TRBJ2-1; TRBD2 is a possible D gene (5 bases). The germline gives CDR1 MNHNY, CDR2 SVGAGI (reference sequence). Trimming shortened V by 8 bases and J by 9 bases, and 11 bases separated the two germline ends. This CDR3 has 11 residues. The CDR3 spells CASLEGAEQFF. Written as DNA, the CDR3 is TGTGCCAGCCTAGAGGGTGCTGAGCAGTTCTTC.

The V and J genes are TRBV27 and TRBJ2-1; 9 nucleotides align to TRBD1. This CDR3 contains 14 residues. Germline V gene sequence: CDR1 MNHEY, CDR2 SMNVEV (reference sequence). The V and J ends lost 6 bases and 7 bases, in that order; junction bases with no gene match: 7. The CDR3 spells CASSTRTGVNEQFF. The CDR3 nucleotides read TGTGCCAGCAGCACCCGGACAGGGGTGAATGAGCAGTTCTTC.

This sequence joins TRBV10-2 and TRBJ2-7; D might be TRBD2 (7 bases). The CDR3 has 14 amino acids. Trimming pared 2 bases from V and 1 base from J, leaving 9 bases between. The germline V gene encodes CDR1 WSHSY and CDR2 SAAADI. The CDR3 spells CASSEAGASYEQYF. The CDR3, as DNA: TGCGCCAGCAGTGAGGCGGGGGCATCCTACGAGCAGTACTTC.

The rearrangement joins TRBV9 to TRBJ1-1; D not certain. V was pared by 7 bases and J by 1 base, with 14 bases between. The V gene's germline CDR1 is SGDLS and CDR2 YYNGEE. This CDR3 contains 14 residues. CDR3 sequence reads: CASSRGPWNTEAFF. As DNA, the CDR3 is TGTGCCAGCTCAAGAGGCCCTTGGAACACTGAAGCTTTCTTT.

The chain couples TRBV15 to TRBJ2-3, with 7 bases lining up with TRBD1. The trim removed 1 base at V and 4 bases at J, leaving 8 bases unmatched. The CDR3 is 16 amino acids. CDR1 and CDR2 (germline): LNHNV, YYDKDF (reference sequence). CDR3 in amino acids: CATSRGVGGRADTQYF. The CDR3 DNA reads TGTGCCACCAGCAGAGGAGTAGGGGGCCGGGCAGATACGCAGTATTTT.

V gene TRBV10-3 combines with J gene TRBJ1-3; TRBD1 might be the D (6 bases). This CDR3 spans 15 amino acids. Deletions cut 7 bases from V and 0 bases from J, with 13 bases between. Germline CDR1 and CDR2: ENHRY and SYGVKD. The CDR3, as DNA: TGTGCCATCACCGATACAGGGTCCTCTGGAAACACCATATATTTT. This gives the protein CAITDTGSSGNTIYF.

This chain links TRBV13 with TRBJ2-5; D might be TRBD2 (7 bases). V gave up 5 bases and J gave up 11 bases, with 24 bases separating them. Germline CDR1 is PRHDT and CDR2 is FYEKMQ (reference sequence). This CDR3 has 15 amino acids. The CDR3 spells CASSHTRGEGPSQYF. CDR3 in DNA: TGTGCCAGCAGCCACACAAGGGGGGAGGGCCCGTCACAGTACTTC.

Here the CDR3 reads CASSTSTGNSGNTIYF. DNA for the CDR3: TGTGCCAGCTCAACGTCCACAGGGAACTCTGGAAACACCATATATTTT. V usage is TRBV18 and J usage is TRBJ1-3; D may be TRBD1 (6 bases). Trimming stripped 5 bases from V and 0 bases from J, with 14 bases between. CDR1 is KGHSH and CDR2 is LQKENI in the germline V gene. The CDR3 totals 16 residues.

The chain combines TRBV9 with TRBJ1-5; D gene uncertain. The CDR3 spans 14 residues. Germline values: CDR1 SGDLS, CDR2 YYNGEE. V dropped 1 base and J dropped 0 bases, with 5 bases sitting between them. The CDR3 protein is CASSVSHSNQPQHF. The CDR3 region has the DNA TGTGCCAGCAGCGTATCCCATAGCAATCAGCCCCAGCATTTT.

Here the CDR3 reads CASSFNYYLEQFF. The CDR3 bases are TGTGCCAGCAGTTTTAACTACTACCTCGAGCAGTTCTTC. The chain employs TRBV28 and TRBJ2-1, with no clear D. The germline V and J ends were trimmed by 3 bases and 10 bases, with 13 bases remaining between them. CDR1 and CDR2 from the germline V gene are MDHEN and SYDVKM. The CDR3 has 13 amino acids.

V gene TRBV4-2 combines with J gene TRBJ2-7; a weak D match, TRBD1 (6 bases). This CDR3 has 15 amino acids. The germline V gene encodes CDR1 LGHNA and CDR2 YNFKEQ. V lost 3 bases to trimming and J lost 3 bases, with 15 bases between them. DNA of the CDR3: TGTGCCAGCAGCCAGTCGGACAGACCTAACTACGAGCAGTACTTC. Translation: CASSQSDRPNYEQYF.

This clone was seen a handful of times. V gene TRBV4-1 combines with J gene TRBJ1-1, with TRBD1 as a possible D gene (5 bases). This CDR3 is 16 amino acids long. Trimming took 0 bases from V and 3 from J, leaving 14 bases between them. Germline-derived CDR1 and CDR2 are MGHRA and YSYEKL. The CDR3 sequence is CASSQEKTEGDTEAFF. CDR3 coding DNA: TGCGCCAGCAGCCAAGAAAAAACTGAAGGGGACACTGAAGCTTTCTTT.

The rearrangement links TRBV6-5 to TRBJ1-3, with D maybe TRBD1 (6 bases). Deletions cut 5 bases from V and 4 bases from J, with 15 bases between. Germline lookup yields CDR1 MNHEY and CDR2 SVGAGI. CDR3 size: 15 residues. The CDR3 nucleotides are TGTGCCAGCAGTCGATCAACAGGGCCGGGAAACACCATATATTTT. Its protein product is CASSRSTGPGNTIYF.

V is TRBV21-1 and J is TRBJ1-5. TRBV21-1 is a pseudogene segment. The CDR3 is 14 amino acids. CDR3 bases: TGTGCCAGCAGCAAAGCGGGCAGGAGGTGGCCCCAGCATTTT. Translating gives CASSKAGRRWPQHF.

The rearrangement links TRBV19 to TRBJ2-1, with 7 bases fitting TRBD2. The junction had 9 bases not matched to a gene; V was cut back by 0 bases and J by 1 base. Germline V gives CDR1 LNHDA, CDR2 SQIVND (reference sequence). CDR3 length: 18 amino acids. The CDR3 coding sequence is TGTGCCAGTAGTATAGATCTATCGGGCGGGGGTTCCTACAATGAGCAGTTCTTC. Translated, it gives CASSIDLSGGGSYNEQFF.

V gene TRBV6-5 combines with J gene TRBJ2-1, with D maybe TRBD1 (6 bases). This CDR3 spans 13 amino acids. Trimming removed 8 bases at V and 4 bases at J, with 12 bases between. Germline V CDR1 and CDR2: MNHEY, SVGAGI. In DNA, the CDR3 is TGTGCCAGCGGTCAGGGGAGTTACAATGAGCAGTTCTTC. Encoded protein: CASGQGSYNEQFF.